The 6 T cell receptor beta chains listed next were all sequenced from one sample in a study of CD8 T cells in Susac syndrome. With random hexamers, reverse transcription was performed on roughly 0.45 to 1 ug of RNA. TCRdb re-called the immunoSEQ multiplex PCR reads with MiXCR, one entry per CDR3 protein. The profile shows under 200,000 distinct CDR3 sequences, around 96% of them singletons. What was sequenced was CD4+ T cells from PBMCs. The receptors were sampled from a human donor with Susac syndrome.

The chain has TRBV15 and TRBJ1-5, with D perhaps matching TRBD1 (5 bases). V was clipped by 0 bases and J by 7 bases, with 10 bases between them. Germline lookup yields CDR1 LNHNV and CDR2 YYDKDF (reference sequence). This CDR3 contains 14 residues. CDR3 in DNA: TGTGCCACCAGCAGAGACAGGGTGAGACAGCCCCAGCATTTT. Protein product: CATSRDRVRQPQHF. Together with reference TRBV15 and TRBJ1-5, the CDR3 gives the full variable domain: DAMVIQNPRYQVTQFGKPVTLSCSQTLNHNVMYWYQQKSSQAPKLLFHYYDKDFNNEADTPDNFQSRRPNTSFCFLDIRSPGLGDTAMYLCATSRDRVRQPQHFGDGTRLSIL.

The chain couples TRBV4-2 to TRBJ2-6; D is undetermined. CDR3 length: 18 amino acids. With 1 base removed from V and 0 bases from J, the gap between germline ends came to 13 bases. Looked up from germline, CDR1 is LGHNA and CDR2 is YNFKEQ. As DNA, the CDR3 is TGTGCCAGCAGCCAAGTCGCATCCGTAAGCTCTGGGGCCAACGTCCTGACTTTC. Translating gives CASSQVASVSSGANVLTF.

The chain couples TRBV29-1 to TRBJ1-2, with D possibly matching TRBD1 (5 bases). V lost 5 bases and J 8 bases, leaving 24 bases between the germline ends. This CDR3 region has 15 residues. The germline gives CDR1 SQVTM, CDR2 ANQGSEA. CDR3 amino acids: CSVPSPYYLSGGYTF. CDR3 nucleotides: TGCAGCGTTCCATCTCCGTACTACTTATCAGGGGGCTACACCTTC.

Here the CDR3 DNA reads TGTGCCAGCACCTCGCGCCCCACGCAAGAGACCCAGTACTTC. It yields the protein CASTSRPTQETQYF. This sequence joins TRBV28 and TRBJ2-5; unclear D gene. The germline V gene encodes CDR1 MDHEN and CDR2 SYDVKM. Trimming stripped 7 bases from V and 2 bases from J, with 14 bases between. This CDR3 is built from 14 residues.

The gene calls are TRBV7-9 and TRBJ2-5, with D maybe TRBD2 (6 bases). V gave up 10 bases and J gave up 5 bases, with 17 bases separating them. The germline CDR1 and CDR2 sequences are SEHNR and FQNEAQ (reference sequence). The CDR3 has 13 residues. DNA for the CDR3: TGTGCCACATCGAGGTTGGGAGGCGAGACCCAGTACTTC. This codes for CATSRLGGETQYF.

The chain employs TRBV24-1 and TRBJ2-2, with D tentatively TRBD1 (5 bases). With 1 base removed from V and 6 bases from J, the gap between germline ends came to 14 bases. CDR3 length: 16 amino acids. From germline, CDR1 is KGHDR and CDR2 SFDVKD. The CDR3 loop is CATSDFTGRVAGELFF. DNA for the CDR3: TGTGCCACCAGTGATTTTACTGGCAGGGTCGCCGGGGAGCTGTTTTTT.